The sequence of this T cell receptor beta chain was determined in a study of shared clonotypes between healthy human individuals. Comments on this clone: Its antigen remains unidentified. Given a far larger clone just one base away, this is likely a sequencing read error.

Study-wide results and caveats: Sampling included only blood; tissue repertoires likely differ. Sequencing depth was expected to influence donor clonotype sharing.

Roughly 30,000 T cell genomes (about 270 ng DNA) went into each PBMC replicate. Measured with immunoSEQ multiplex PCR; TCRdb has only the in-frame clones, and not every one. This table holds 450,000 to 500,000 clones, about 72% found once. V lost 5 bases and J lost 2; bases outside the gene matches: 5. CDR1 is SQVTM and CDR2 is ANQGSEA in the germline V gene. This CDR3 has 13 residues. The chain employs TRBV29-1 and TRBJ2-7; TRBD1 matches 8 bases. The material sequenced was PBMCs. This sequence was found in a woman in her 40s in good health. Some clones in this sample may be carry-over from other donors' samples. The CDR3 DNA reads as TGCAGCGTTAGGACAGGGATGACCTACGAGCAGTACTTC. Residues: CSVRTGMTYEQYF.